What follows are 14 T cell receptor beta chains derived from one specimen sequenced in a study of blood T cell repertoires in COVID-19. Repertoires were generated with immunoSEQ multiplex PCR, while TCRdb's copy carries only in-frame clones and drops some. This sample carries fewer than 75,000 clones, 75% to 90% of them seen once, and the ten largest clones take approximately 8%. The specimen was peripheral blood. All receptors derive from a man between 50 and 59 years old with active COVID-19.

The chain uses TRBV5-1 and TRBJ2-1; maybe TRBD2 (5 bases). The CDR3 has 13 residues. The V end lost 0 bases, the J end lost 9 bases, and 10 bases lay between the germline ends. Germline V gene lookup returns CDR1 SGHRS and CDR2 YFSETQ. CDR3 sequence (DNA): TGCGCCAGCAGCTTGGGGGCCGAGGGTGAGCAGTTCTTC. Amino acid sequence: CASSLGAEGEQFF.

At least ten counts were recorded for this clone. This chain uses TRBV18 with TRBJ1-3; TRBD1 agrees at 9 bases. Germline CDR1 KGHSH, CDR2 LQKENI. The ends lost 1 base at V and 4 bases at J; junction bases unmatched: 11. CDR3 length equals 18 residues. CDR3 region: CASSPLLPGQGSGNTIYF. DNA of the CDR3: TGTGCCAGCTCACCACTGTTACCCGGACAGGGGAGCGGAAACACCATATATTTT.

The chain recombines TRBV19 with TRBJ1-6, with TRBD1 matching over 8 bases. V trimming: 4 bases; J trimming: 7 bases; junction bases outside the gene matches: 9. CDR3 size: 16 residues. Germline loops: CDR1 LNHDA, CDR2 SQIVND (reference sequence). CDR3 loop: CASSTQGARGNSPLHF. CDR3 in DNA: TGTGCCAGTAGTACCCAGGGGGCGCGGGGGAATTCACCCCTCCACTTT.

The chain has TRBV27 and TRBJ1-2, with a weak D call TRBD1 (6 bases). V shed 8 bases and J shed 12 bases, with 22 bases lying between them. CDR1 is MNHEY, CDR2 SMNVEV, per germline (reference sequence). The CDR3 runs 13 residues. CDR3 residues: CASPKRGWLVNTF. The DNA for the CDR3 is TGTGCCAGCCCTAAAAGGGGGTGGTTGGTTAACACCTTC.

This clone has only one observation. This chain uses TRBV5-1 with TRBJ1-4; TRBD1 matches 11 bases. Germline assignment: CDR1 SGHRS and CDR2 YFSETQ. The V gene end was trimmed by 6 bases and the J gene end by 8 bases; junction bases not matched to a gene: 6. The CDR3 covers 14 residues. CDR3 bases: TGCGCCAGCACAGGACAGGGGGCCGGGGAAAAACTGTTTTTT. This encodes CASTGQGAGEKLFF.

This chain uses TRBV30 with TRBJ1-4; no reliable D call. Trimming took 3 bases from V and 11 from J, leaving 16 bases between them. The CDR3 is 13 residues long. Germline V lookup: CDR1 GTSNPN, CDR2 SVGIG (reference sequence). The CDR3 coding sequence is TGTGCCTGGAGCGTCGGGGAACGTGGGAAACTGTTTTTT. Protein: CAWSVGERGKLFF.

This clone was counted a single time. The gene calls are TRBV5-6 and TRBJ2-3; D call uncertain. V gave up 4 bases and J gave up 4 bases, with 10 bases separating them. The CDR3 consists of 13 residues. The germline gives CDR1 SGHDT, CDR2 YYEEEE. CDR3 sequence: CASSRPEADTQYF. In nucleotides, the CDR3 is TGTGCCAGCAGCCGGCCCGAGGCAGATACGCAGTATTTT.

The chain is built from TRBV24-1 and TRBJ2-7; 7 bases align to TRBD1. Germline assignment: CDR1 KGHDR and CDR2 SFDVKD. V lost 5 bases to trimming and J lost 4 bases; unmatched junction nucleotides: 10. CDR3 length: 15 amino acids. Written as DNA, the CDR3 is TGTGCCACCAGTGGCGGCCGGGACAGCGAATACGAGCAGTACTTC. Translated: CATSGGRDSEYEQYF.

This chain connects TRBV15 to TRBJ2-7; a possible D gene is TRBD1 (5 bases). The V and J ends lost 3 bases and 3 bases respectively, with 12 bases between them. This CDR3 spans 14 amino acids. Germline CDR1 LNHNV, CDR2 YYDKDF (reference sequence). CDR3 DNA sequence: TGTGCCACCAGCAGTCGACAGCAAGACTACGAGCAGTACTTC. Translated, it gives CATSSRQQDYEQYF.

This clone occurred a few times. The chain uses TRBV5-1 and TRBJ1-1; 8 bases line up with TRBD1. The V segment lost 5 bases and the J segment 7 bases; nucleotides outside the gene matches: 4. CDR3 size: 12 residues. Germline lookup yields CDR1 SGHRS and CDR2 YFSETQ. The CDR3 loop reads CASRLTGDEAFF. The DNA for the CDR3 is TGCGCCAGCAGATTGACAGGGGATGAAGCTTTCTTT.

The chain links TRBV6-2 or TRBV6-3 to TRBJ2-7; D is undetermined. Trimming stripped 6 bases from V and 3 bases from J, with 12 bases between. CDR1 and CDR2 from the germline V gene are MNHEY and SVGEGT. CDR3 length: 13 amino acids. CDR3 residues: CASSPAYNYEQYF. The CDR3, as DNA: TGTGCCAGCAGCCCAGCGTACAACTACGAGCAGTACTTC.

The genes are TRBV6-5 and TRBJ2-2; 9 bases align to TRBD1. The germline CDR1 and CDR2 sequences are MNHEY and SVGAGI. V dropped 4 bases and J dropped 4; count of bases not matched to a gene: 7. This CDR3 comprises 16 residues. CDR3 coding DNA: TGTGCCAGCAGTTTCCAAGACAGGGGGAGCACCGGGGAGCTGTTTTTT. It yields the protein CASSFQDRGSTGELFF.

The chain joins TRBV4-2 to TRBJ1-2; D gene uncertain. The CDR3 loop spans 14 amino acids. Trimming removed 0 bases from V and 3 bases from J, with 8 bases in between. CDR1 is LGHNA, CDR2 YNFKEQ, per germline. The CDR3 region is CASSQDPGYYGYTF. The CDR3 coding sequence is TGTGCCAGCAGCCAAGATCCCGGGTACTATGGCTACACCTTC.

The chain combines TRBV3-1 (or the pseudogene TRBV3-2) with TRBJ1-2; 7 bases match TRBD1. CDR3 length: 15 amino acids. Unmatched junction bases numbered 3, after V lost 0 bases and J lost 2 bases. The germline CDR1 and CDR2 sequences are LGHDT and YNNKEL (reference sequence). Here the CDR3 reads CASSQDHRGNYGYTF. As DNA, the CDR3 is TGTGCCAGCAGCCAAGATCACAGGGGAAACTATGGCTACACCTTC.